Shown below are 5 T cell receptor beta chains from a single sample sequenced in a study of cytomegalovirus exposure and HLA in healthy donors. Both 60 Vbeta primers and 13 Jbeta primers went into the PCR. Assay: immunoSEQ multiplex PCR; the TCRdb copy retains only in-frame clones and omits some. Seen here are 150,000 to 200,000 clones, roughly 80% observed once, and the top ten hold 7.5% to 9.5%. The material sequenced was PBMCs. The origin of the receptors is a male donor in good health and CMV-seropositive.

This clone was found a few times. This chain uses TRBV5-6 with TRBJ1-1; TRBD1 is a possible D gene (6 bases). Deletions cut 0 bases from V and 5 bases from J, with 11 bases between. CDR1 SGHDT and CDR2 YYEEEE come from the germline V gene. The CDR3 is 14 amino acids. This chain's CDR3 is CASSLERGRTEAFF. The CDR3 bases are TGTGCCAGCAGCTTGGAGCGGGGGCGGACTGAAGCTTTCTTT.

This chain uses TRBV2 with TRBJ2-6; maybe TRBD2 (6 bases). Trimming pared 4 bases from V and 2 bases from J, leaving 6 bases between. CDR1 is SNHLY, CDR2 FYNNEI, per germline. CDR3 length: 14 amino acids. In DNA form, the CDR3 reads TGTGCCAGCAGTGGGAGGGCTGGGGCCAACGTCCTGACTTTC. This translates into CASSGRAGANVLTF.

The genes are TRBV6-1 and TRBJ2-7, with 11 bases matching TRBD1. J gave up 4 bases and V 6 bases, and 2 bases lay outside the gene matches. The CDR3 runs 13 residues. Germline V lookup: CDR1 MNHNS, CDR2 SASEGT. CDR3 protein: CASRGQGVYEQYF. For the CDR3, the DNA is TGTGCCAGCAGGGGACAGGGGGTGTACGAGCAGTACTTC.

This clone came up many times. The genes are TRBV6-1 and TRBJ2-7; possible D gene TRBD1, 6 bases. Germline V gene sequence: CDR1 MNHNS, CDR2 SASEGT. The CDR3 has 13 amino acids. V was clipped by 10 bases and J by 2 bases, with 15 bases between them. The CDR3 spells CAILQGSPYEQYF. CDR3 bases: TGTGCCATCCTACAGGGTAGTCCCTACGAGCAGTACTTC.

The V gene is TRBV5-6, the J gene TRBJ1-4; D might be TRBD1 (6 bases). Trimming pared 5 bases from V and 4 bases from J, leaving 12 bases between. CDR3 size: 14 residues. The V gene's germline CDR1 is SGHDT and CDR2 YYEEEE. CDR3 sequence reads: CASRFTGSNEKLFF. In nucleotides, the CDR3 is TGTGCCAGCAGATTCACAGGGAGTAATGAAAAACTGTTTTTT.